The T cell receptor (beta chain) described here comes from a study of cytomegalovirus exposure and HLA in healthy donors. Study-wide background: Most genotyped donors, about four fifths of about 400, had Caucasian-associated genetic ancestry.

Regarding the study as a whole: HLA alleles showed associations with roughly 17,000 TCR beta sequences in a later analysis, at a 0.05 false discovery rate. The study put under 200 TCR beta chains on its list as cytomegalovirus-associated. Earlier analysis found most TCR beta V segments productive about 87% or about 30% of the time.

PCR used 60 Vbeta primers and 13 Jbeta primers. Produced via immunoSEQ multiplex PCR; TCRdb's table is partial and in-frame only. The clone table shows around 100,000 clones, with the ten largest holding about 3.8%. As concerns this clone: As yet, its antigen is unknown.

Germline V gene lookup returns CDR1 MNHNS and CDR2 SASEGT. This CDR3 spans 14 amino acids. Between the trimmed V and J ends, which lost 4 bases and 7 bases, there was a span of 14 bases. The sequenced sample was PBMCs. This TCR derives from a man aged 25-45 years in good health and CMV-seronegative. V is TRBV6-1 and J is TRBJ1-3, with TRBD1 as a possible D gene (5 bases). For the CDR3, the DNA is TGTGCCAGCAGTGTGAAAGGGGTCTGGAACACCATATATTTT. Translating it yields CASSVKGVWNTIYF.